This T cell receptor beta chain was profiled in a study of blood T cell repertoires in COVID-19. Study as a whole: Sites in the United States, Italy and Spain provided acute and convalescent COVID-19 samples. T cells, B-cell-depleted T cells, or PBMCs supplied cDNA or gDNA.

The ends were cut back, 0 bases at V and 9 bases at J, with 11 bases in the middle. CDR3 length: 13 amino acids. Germline-derived CDR1 and CDR2 are MNHNS and SASEGT. Method: immunoSEQ multiplex PCR; TCRdb's copy keeps in-frame clones and lacks some. Altogether 65,000 to 85,000 clones are present, around nine tenths being singletons, with the ten largest covering 5.5% to 6%. Sequenced material: peripheral blood. The TCR was taken from a human donor in a cohort sampled during active COVID-19. The J gene is TRBJ1-1, the V gene TRBV6-1; D might be TRBD1 (6 bases). The chain's CDR3 is CASSEAGQGKAFF. CDR3 DNA: TGTGCCAGCAGTGAAGCCGGGCAGGGGAAAGCTTTCTTT.